This passage covers 32 T cell receptor beta chains from one sample sequenced in a study of blood T cell repertoires in COVID-19. Assay used: immunoSEQ multiplex PCR; TCRdb lists only in-frame clones, some missing. The data contain about 160,000 clones, under 95% of them seen just once; the ten biggest clones take up roughly 2.3%. The sample consisted of peripheral blood. Source of these receptors: a man between 18 and 29 years old with acute or convalescent COVID-19.

V and J are TRBV14 and TRBJ1-6; perhaps TRBD1 as D (5 bases). From germline, CDR1 is SGHDN and CDR2 FVKESK. V was shortened by 1 base and J by 5 bases, with 12 bases between the two germline ends. This CDR3 has 16 amino acids. The CDR3 spells CASSQVGAINNSPLHF. CDR3 coding DNA: TGTGCCAGCAGCCAAGTAGGGGCAATTAATAATTCACCCCTCCACTTT. The full variable domain, in which reference TRBV14 and TRBJ1-6 provide the parts outside the CDR3, is EAGVTQFPSHSVIEKGQTVTLRCDPISGHDNLYWYRRVMGKEIKFLLHFVKESKQDESGMPNNRFLAERTGGTYSTLKVQPAELEDSGVYFCASSQVGAINNSPLHFGNGTRLTVT.

The chain links TRBV4-2 to TRBJ1-2; D might be TRBD1 (6 bases). This CDR3 is built from 14 residues. From germline, CDR1 is LGHNA and CDR2 YNFKEQ. The germline V and J ends were trimmed by 4 bases and 5 bases, with 14 bases remaining between them. The CDR3 nucleotides read TGTGCCAGCAGCCCCGGGGCAGGGGAATATGGCTACACCTTC. Translating gives CASSPGAGEYGYTF.

The V and J genes are TRBV7-6 and TRBJ1-2; no firm D call. The CDR3 has 14 amino acids. CDR1 and CDR2 from the germline V gene are SGHVS and FNYEAQ. With 5 bases removed from V and 8 bases from J, the gap between germline ends came to 18 bases. CDR3 bases: TGTGCCAGCAGCCCGGCGGGATACTCTAAGGGCTACACCTTC. Translating gives CASSPAGYSKGYTF.

V is TRBV25-1 and J is TRBJ2-1; the match to TRBD2 covers 7 bases. Trimming removed 6 bases from V and 9 bases from J; junction bases left unmatched: 11. CDR3 length: 14 residues. The V gene's germline CDR1 is MGHDK and CDR2 SYGVNS. The CDR3 spells CASSREGLSPEQFF. CDR3 DNA: TGTGCCAGCAGCAGGGAGGGCCTCTCCCCTGAGCAGTTCTTC.

V gene TRBV18 combines with J gene TRBJ1-2; possibly TRBD1 for D (6 bases). V lost 4 bases to trimming and J lost 5 bases, with 14 bases between them. Germline V CDR1 and CDR2: KGHSH, LQKENI. There are 14 residues in the CDR3. This chain's CDR3 is CASSQGQTLYGYTF. In DNA, the CDR3 is TGTGCCAGCTCACAAGGACAGACCTTATATGGCTACACCTTC.

This chain uses TRBV5-1 with TRBJ2-1, with 9 bases matching TRBD1. Trimming took 4 bases from V and 7 from J; bases not matched to a gene: 12. Germline V gene lookup returns CDR1 SGHRS and CDR2 YFSETQ. This CDR3 has 16 residues. The CDR3 DNA reads TGCGCCAGCAGCCGAGGGTTAGACAGGGGGTTGAATGAGCAGTTCTTC. Its protein product is CASSRGLDRGLNEQFF.

V is TRBV30 and J is TRBJ2-2; D gene uncertain. Germline V CDR1 and CDR2: GTSNPN, SVGIG (reference sequence). The CDR3 is 15 residues long. V was pared by 0 bases and J by 2 bases, with 10 bases between. The CDR3 nucleotides are TGTGCCTGGAGTGTACCGGGTCTTAACACCGGGGAGCTGTTTTTT. Its protein is CAWSVPGLNTGELFF.

The gene calls are TRBV27 and TRBJ1-1; 7 bases align to TRBD1. The CDR3 is 15 amino acids. Per germline, CDR1 MNHEY and CDR2 SMNVEV (reference sequence). Trimming at V came to 5 bases and at J to 4 bases, leaving 10 bases not matched to a gene. Here the CDR3 DNA reads TGTGCCAGCAGTCCGCGACAGGGTAGGGGCACTGAAGCTTTCTTT. Amino acid sequence: CASSPRQGRGTEAFF.

This chain uses TRBV2 with TRBJ1-5, with TRBD1 as a possible D gene (5 bases). CDR1 is SNHLY and CDR2 is FYNNEI in the germline V gene. The V gene lost 8 bases and the J gene lost 5 bases, with 16 bases spanning the gap. The CDR3 sequence is 14 residues long. The CDR3 DNA follows: TGTGCCAGCCACCTAGCCGGGGGGGATCAGCCCCAGCATTTT. Its protein product is CASHLAGGDQPQHF.

Here the CDR3 reads CASSSSVSADTQYF. The CDR3 nucleotides read TGCGCCAGCAGCTCCTCTGTGTCGGCAGATACGCAGTATTTT. The chain recombines TRBV5-1 with TRBJ2-3; the D is unclear. Deletions cut 3 bases from V and 4 bases from J, with 12 bases between. This CDR3 contains 14 residues. CDR1 and CDR2 from the germline V gene are SGHRS and YFSETQ.

The chain carries TRBV30 and TRBJ1-5, with TRBD1 matching over 9 bases. Germline V lookup: CDR1 GTSNPN, CDR2 SVGIG (reference sequence). The length of the CDR3 is 18 residues. With 7 bases clipped from V and 2 bases from J, the junction kept 18 bases outside the gene matches. The CDR3 nucleotides read TGTGCCTTGGATTATTGGACAGGGGTTCGAGGGGGCAATCAGCCCCAGCATTTT. The encoded protein is CALDYWTGVRGGNQPQHF.

The chain has TRBV11-3 and TRBJ2-7; TRBD1 might be the D (6 bases). The CDR3 consists of 12 residues. V dropped 4 bases and J dropped 3 bases, with 7 bases sitting between them. CDR1 is SGHNT and CDR2 is YENEEA in the germline V gene. CDR3 sequence reads: CASSSQGYEQYF. The CDR3 DNA reads TGTGCCAGCAGCTCACAGGGCTACGAGCAGTACTTC.

The rearrangement joins TRBV30 to TRBJ1-1; tentatively, D is TRBD1 (5 bases). Germline lookup yields CDR1 GTSNPN and CDR2 SVGIG (reference sequence). The CDR3 runs 13 residues. The germline V and J ends were trimmed by 1 base and 2 bases, with 8 bases remaining between them. DNA of the CDR3: TGTGCCTGGAGTGGGAGGGGTAACACTGAAGCTTTCTTT. Protein sequence: CAWSGRGNTEAFF.

J is TRBJ1-2 and V is TRBV28; D might be TRBD1 (6 bases). The V gene lost 5 bases and the J gene lost 9 bases, with 22 bases spanning the gap. From germline, CDR1 is MDHEN and CDR2 SYDVKM. The CDR3 has 15 amino acids. The CDR3 bases are TGTGCCAGCAGTATACAGGGACTAGAAAGGTCTAGCTACACCTTC. It yields the protein CASSIQGLERSSYTF.

The chain couples TRBV7-6 to TRBJ2-1; TRBD1 is a possible D gene (6 bases). Germline V gives CDR1 SGHVS, CDR2 FNYEAQ. There are 15 residues in the CDR3. V lost 3 bases to trimming and J lost 8 bases, with 17 bases between them. CDR3: CASSFGQGIRDEQFF. The CDR3 DNA reads TGTGCCAGCAGCTTTGGGCAGGGGATTCGAGATGAGCAGTTCTTC.

The J gene is TRBJ1-3, the V gene TRBV7-2; possible D gene TRBD1, 5 bases. Trimming stripped 5 bases from V and 0 bases from J, with 11 bases between. The germline gives CDR1 SGHTA, CDR2 FQGNSA. The CDR3 has 15 amino acids. The CDR3 bases are TGTGCCAGCAGCATGCAGGGAATCTCTGGAAACACCATATATTTT. Translated: CASSMQGISGNTIYF.

This clone has just a few counts. The chain recombines TRBV18 with TRBJ1-3, with 7 bases fitting TRBD1. Germline CDR1 KGHSH, CDR2 LQKENI. Trimming took 2 bases from V and 4 from J; bases not matched to a gene: 5. The CDR3 contains 15 residues. The CDR3 protein is CASSPLRGPGNTIYF. CDR3 DNA: TGTGCCAGCTCACCATTGAGGGGGCCCGGAAACACCATATATTTT.

V is TRBV30 and J is TRBJ2-7, with D possibly being TRBD1 (5 bases). V shed 5 bases and J shed 0 bases, with 14 bases lying between them. CDR3 length equals 14 residues. Germline CDR1 reads GTSNPN; CDR2 reads SVGIG (reference sequence). The CDR3, as DNA: TGTGCCTGGGAGATGGGGCAGGGCTCCTACGAGCAGTACTTC. It specifies CAWEMGQGSYEQYF.

This chain joins TRBV7-8 and TRBJ2-1; D is unresolved. V gave up 1 base and J gave up 0 bases, with 7 bases separating them. The CDR3 runs to 15 residues. Per germline, CDR1 SGHVS and CDR2 FQNEAQ. CDR3 in amino acids: CASSLVRSSYNEQFF. The CDR3 DNA reads TGTGCCAGCAGCTTAGTCAGAAGCTCCTACAATGAGCAGTTCTTC.

The chain is built from TRBV30 and TRBJ2-7; 12 nucleotides align to TRBD2. The CDR3 loop spans 14 amino acids. Trimming removed 6 bases from V and 3 bases from J; junction bases left unmatched: 6. Germline CDR1 and CDR2: GTSNPN and SVGIG (reference sequence). As DNA, the CDR3 is TGTGCCTGCAACCTAGCGGGAGGGGACTACGAGCAGTACTTC. Translating it yields CACNLAGGDYEQYF.

This clone was found a few times. The chain is built from TRBV19 and TRBJ1-2; D is possibly TRBD1 (5 bases). Per germline, CDR1 LNHDA and CDR2 SQIVND (reference sequence). Trimming removed 6 bases from V and 4 bases from J, with 24 bases in between. CDR3 length: 17 amino acids. The DNA of the CDR3 is TGTGCCAGTAGCCTATCCAGGGTGCCGCCGGAGTTCTATGGCTACACCTTC. The encoded protein is CASSLSRVPPEFYGYTF. The complete variable domain, with remaining parts taken from reference TRBV19 and TRBJ1-2, reads DGGITQSPKYLFRKEGQNVTLSCEQNLNHDAMYWYRQDPGQGLRLIYYSQIVNDFQKGDIAEGYSVSREKKESFPLTVTSAQKNPTAFYLCASSLSRVPPEFYGYTFGSGTRLTVV.

The chain recombines TRBV19 with TRBJ2-3; 8 bases agree with TRBD2. Germline V gene data show CDR1 as LNHDA and CDR2 as SQIVND (reference sequence). V was pared by 3 bases and J by 2 bases, with 7 bases of the junction left unmatched. The CDR3 length is 16 residues. CDR3 residues: CASSIRAGGLTDTQYF. Here the CDR3 DNA reads TGTGCCAGTAGTATCCGGGCGGGGGGCCTCACAGATACGCAGTATTTT. The entire variable domain, with the rest obtained from reference TRBV19 and TRBJ2-3, is as follows: DGGITQSPKYLFRKEGQNVTLSCEQNLNHDAMYWYRQDPGQGLRLIYYSQIVNDFQKGDIAEGYSVSREKKESFPLTVTSAQKNPTAFYLCASSIRAGGLTDTQYFGPGTRLTVL.

The genes are TRBV3-1 (or the pseudogene TRBV3-2) and TRBJ1-3, with D possibly TRBD1 on 6 matching bases. Germline lookup yields CDR1 LGHDT and CDR2 YNNKEL (reference sequence). Between the trimmed V and J ends, which lost 5 bases and 4 bases, there was a span of 18 bases. This CDR3 is 16 amino acids long. The CDR3 DNA reads as TGTGCCAGCAGCTCCCAGGCTGGGGGCGCAGGAAACACCATATATTTT. Translated, it gives CASSSQAGGAGNTIYF.

The chain joins TRBV20-1 to TRBJ1-1; the D gene is possibly TRBD1 (5 bases). Germline CDR1 and CDR2: DFQATT and SNEGSKA (reference sequence). CDR3 size: 13 residues. The ends were cut back, 3 bases at V and 4 bases at J, with 12 bases in the middle. The CDR3 DNA reads as TGCAGTGCTAGTCTAGGGGCTGGCACTGAAGCTTTCTTT. It encodes CSASLGAGTEAFF.

The V and J genes are TRBV7-6 and TRBJ1-2, with a weak D call TRBD1 (6 bases). V was shortened by 0 bases and J by 2 bases, with 13 bases between the two germline ends. Per the germline V gene, CDR1 is SGHVS and CDR2 is FNYEAQ. The length of the CDR3 is 16 residues. CDR3 loop: CASSLARAGENYGYTF. DNA of the CDR3: TGTGCCAGCAGCTTAGCTCGGGCAGGGGAAAACTATGGCTACACCTTC.

The chain carries TRBV29-1 and TRBJ2-7, with TRBD1 matching over 7 bases. The CDR3 spans 12 residues. Trimming removed 8 bases from V and 5 bases from J; junction bases left unmatched: 9. Germline-derived CDR1 and CDR2 are SQVTM and ANQGSEA. CDR3 loop: CSFATGYDEQYF. CDR3 bases: TGCAGCTTTGCGACAGGGTACGACGAGCAGTACTTC.

This chain joins TRBV4-1 and TRBJ1-1; D is uncertain. Germline-derived CDR1 and CDR2 are MGHRA and YSYEKL. Trimming took off 3 bases at V and 6 bases at J, with 14 bases between the two ends. The length of the CDR3 is 14 residues. The CDR3 sequence: CASSHPAARPEAFF. The CDR3 coding sequence is TGCGCCAGCAGCCATCCGGCCGCGAGGCCTGAAGCTTTCTTT.

The J gene is TRBJ1-2, the V gene TRBV19; D is possibly TRBD1 (6 bases). V was cut by 4 bases and J by 4 bases, with 19 bases left in between. Germline CDR1 and CDR2: LNHDA and SQIVND (reference sequence). The length of the CDR3 is 16 residues. Here the CDR3 reads CASSRTARTGSYGYTF. For the CDR3, the DNA is TGTGCCAGTAGTAGAACCGCCAGAACAGGGAGCTATGGCTACACCTTC.

V and J are TRBV13 and TRBJ2-1; a weak D match, TRBD1 (5 bases). Trimming left V 4 bases short and J 4 bases short, with 11 bases between. The CDR3 totals 14 residues. Germline V gene data show CDR1 as PRHDT and CDR2 as FYEKMQ (reference sequence). The CDR3 spells CASSSDSTYNEQFF. Written as DNA, the CDR3 is TGTGCCAGCAGCTCAGACAGTACTTACAATGAGCAGTTCTTC. The full variable domain, rest sourced from reference TRBV13 and TRBJ2-1, is AAGVIQSPRHLIKEKRETATLKCYPIPRHDTVYWYQQGPGQDPQFLISFYEKMQSDKGSIPDRFSAQQFSDYHSELNMSSLELGDSALYFCASSSDSTYNEQFFGPGTRLTVL.

The chain has TRBV6-5 and TRBJ2-7; D unresolved. Trimming removed 8 bases at V and 1 base at J, with 6 bases between. CDR3 length equals 11 residues. Per germline, CDR1 MNHEY and CDR2 SVGAGI. CDR3 sequence (DNA): TGTGCCAGCCTCAGATCCTACGAGCAGTACTTC. This encodes CASLRSYEQYF.

The chain recombines TRBV5-1 with TRBJ1-2; possible D gene TRBD1, 5 bases. Germline-derived CDR1 and CDR2 are SGHRS and YFSETQ. Trimming stripped 6 bases from V and 2 bases from J, with 14 bases between. The length of the CDR3 is 14 residues. The CDR3 sequence is CASTDSTANYGYTF. In nucleotides, the CDR3 is TGCGCCAGCACCGACAGCACGGCAAACTATGGCTACACCTTC.

The chain recombines TRBV5-1 with TRBJ1-6; maybe TRBD1 (5 bases). Germline CDR1 is SGHRS and CDR2 is YFSETQ. V was clipped by 2 bases and J by 5 bases, with 14 bases between them. The CDR3 is 16 residues long. Written as DNA, the CDR3 is TGCGCCAGCAGCTTCTCGGCAGGGCTAAATAATTCACCCCTCCACTTT. It yields the protein CASSFSAGLNNSPLHF.